This TCR beta chain was documented in a study of regulatory T cells in long-lasting Graves disease (dated by TCRdb to the early 2020s). The study in broad terms: Persistent Graves' disease was defined as persistently positive TSH receptor autoantibodies together with antithyroid drug treatment for over 5 years. This study used TCR sequencing and RNA sequencing of peripheral blood to compare persistent Graves' disease patients against newly diagnosed Graves' disease patients. The study was registered as a clinical trial and conducted in China. A total of roughly 33 samples were covered by TCR sequencing, comprising approximately 13 persistent and 20 or so newly diagnosed Graves' disease patients. In the clinical cohort, patients with persistent Graves' disease had used antithyroid drugs for an average of about 9.3 years. Points the paper makes about the study in general: Because the primary lesion, thyroid tissue, could not be accessed, the study looked at peripheral blood alone. As a limitation, the authors acknowledged that the small sample size may reduce accuracy. More public clonotypes were shared among persistent patients (under 3,000) than among newly diagnosed patients (approximately 930). Persistent Graves' disease patients showed lower TCR Shannon entropy and fewer highly expanded clones than newly diagnosed patients, suggesting clonal expansion. Sequencing and analysis were restricted to the TCR beta chain.

The library was prepared using multiplex PCR. Reads for this sample came from an Illumina HiSeq 4000. TCR beta libraries were built with iRepertoire HTBI primers and Arm-PCR amplification of CDR3 regions. Before sequencing, the PCR products underwent gel purification. The original pipeline was this. Gene usage analysis of CDR3 amino acid clonotypes relied on the roughly 58 TRBV and 14 TRBJ segments identified across samples. Filtered high-quality paired reads were merged into contigs using COPE and FqMerger. BLAST was used to align contigs to the IMGT TRBV, TRBD and TRBJ reference genes, and CDR3 was defined following IMGT. Highly expanded clones were defined as clonotypes with a frequency above 0.1%. Repertoire diversity was measured by Shannon entropy, and V-J evenness by the Gini coefficient. A clonotype found in more than one individual was treated as public. TCRdb applied fastp at Q25 and MiXCR to the public reads, then kept only in-frame beta chains. Entries are consolidated by CDR3 protein sequence, retaining the most common genes and DNA. The V and J calls and clone size come from TCRdb's table, not from the authors' own analysis. The sample includes under 500,000 distinct CDR3 sequences, with 20% observed a single time. The ten biggest clones cover around 21% of the sample.

What this sample's time point label stands for: persistent/refractory GD, antithyroid drugs over 5 years with positive TRAb. For both TCR sequencing and RNA sequencing, RNA was extracted from PBMCs in TRIzol. Graves' disease was diagnosed according to American Thyroid Association guidelines. Recruitment of patients was carried out at an endocrinology department in Xi'an, China. Each patient gave about 10 milliliters of peripheral blood, collected in an EDTA anticoagulant tube. Ficoll Paque Plus density gradient separation was used to isolate PBMCs, and no further T cell sorting was done. An Agilent 2100 Bioanalyzer and agarose gel were used to assess RNA quality, and a NanoDrop 2000 was used to measure RNA concentration. A word on this clonotype: It has no known antigen specificity. One junction end disagrees with the germline gene, perhaps due to a read error.

This clonotype originated in a female donor with Graves disease. The sequencing here drew on peripheral blood mononuclear cells (PBMCs), taken when the disease was refractory, from a patient treated with antithyroid drugs.

In nucleotides, the sequence is TGTACCAGCAGTTCCAGGGTTGGGCAGCCCCAGCATTTT. Translated, this is CTSSSRVGQPQHF. The rearrangement joined TRBV28 to TRBJ1-5, with TRBD1 as a weak D call on 5 bases. According to the germline V gene, CDR1 reads MDHEN and CDR2 reads SYDVKM. Including the terminal cysteine and phenylalanine, the CDR3 comprises 13 residues. Just the 39-base CDR3 DNA is kept, in frame starting at base 1.